This TCR beta chain comes out of a study of T cell repertoires in cytomegalovirus infection. Across the study: Matching HLA type and CMV infection were both indicated by public TCR beta signatures.

Findings and limits, study-wide: Dominating the ex vivo response were TCR beta clonotypes that were CMV-specific and HLA-C-restricted. CMV carriers having the relevant HLA were flagged by cumulative public TCR beta family frequency.

Worth noting for this clonotype: Antigen specificity is unknown.

The V end was cut by 3 bases, the J end by 4 bases, with 10 bases between. Germline V gene lookup returns CDR1 KGHSH and CDR2 LQKENI. The CDR3 has 14 residues. TCRdb analysed the reads with MiXCR anew, one entry per CDR3 protein. This table holds 200,000 to 300,000 distinct CDR3 sequences, roughly an eighth found once. Sequenced input: PBMCs. The receptor comes from a human donor in good health (CMV status not recorded). Some clones in this sample may be carry-over from other donors' samples. The genes are TRBV18 and TRBJ2-1, with D possibly TRBD2 on 5 matching bases. For the CDR3, the DNA is TGTGCCAGCTCACCTAGTCCGGGATACAATGAGCAGTTCTTC. Residues: CASSPSPGYNEQFF.